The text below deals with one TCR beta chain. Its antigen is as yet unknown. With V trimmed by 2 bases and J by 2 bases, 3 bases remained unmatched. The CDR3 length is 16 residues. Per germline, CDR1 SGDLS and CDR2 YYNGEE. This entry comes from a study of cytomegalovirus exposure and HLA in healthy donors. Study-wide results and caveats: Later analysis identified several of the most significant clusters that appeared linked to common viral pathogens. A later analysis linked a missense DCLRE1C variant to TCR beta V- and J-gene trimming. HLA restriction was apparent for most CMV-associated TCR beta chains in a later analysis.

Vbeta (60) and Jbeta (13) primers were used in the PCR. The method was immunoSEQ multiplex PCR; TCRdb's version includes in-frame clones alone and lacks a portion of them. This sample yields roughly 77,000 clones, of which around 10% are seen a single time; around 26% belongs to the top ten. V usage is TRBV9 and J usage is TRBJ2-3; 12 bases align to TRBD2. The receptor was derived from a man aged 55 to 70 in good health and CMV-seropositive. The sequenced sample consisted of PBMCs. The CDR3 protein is CASSVGTSGSTDTQYF. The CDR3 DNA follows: TGTGCCAGCAGCGTCGGGACTAGCGGGTCCACAGATACGCAGTATTTT.